Here is one T cell receptor (beta chain) with its context. Its matching antigen is unknown. This sample is part of a study of PD-1 blockade in classical Hodgkin lymphoma. Study observations and caveats: What drove the repertoire differences, possibly disease activity or prior therapy, has not been defined. Compared with healthy donors, newly diagnosed patients reportedly showed lower baseline TCR diversity.

Stated time point: newly diagnosed, previously untreated cHL patient sample. With magnetic negative selection, CD4+ T cells were purified from PBMCs that had been thawed. PBMCs from untreated, newly diagnosed classical Hodgkin lymphoma were comparison samples. Assay used: immunoSEQ multiplex PCR; TCRdb lists only in-frame clones, some missing. The sample lists fewer than 25,000 clones; 85% to 95% were seen once. With 4 bases clipped from V and 5 bases from J, the junction kept 6 bases outside the gene matches. Germline V gene lookup returns CDR1 SGHNT and CDR2 YYREEE (reference sequence). CDR3 size: 14 residues.

The J gene is TRBJ1-1, the V gene TRBV5-4; 9 bases fit TRBD1. Source material: CD4+ T cells from blood. The TCR comes from a human donor with classical Hodgkin lymphoma. CDR3 protein: CASSPRTGETEAFF. The CDR3, as DNA: TGTGCCAGCAGCCCCAGGACAGGGGAGACTGAAGCTTTCTTT.